The 26 T cell receptor beta chains given below trace back to one sample, sequenced in a study of spatial heterogeneity in lung cancer (dated by TCRdb to the late 2010s). Sample time point, as interpreted from the label and publication: sample taken at primary tumor resection. Libraries were made using 5' RACE. The sequencer listed for this sample is NextSeq 500. TCRdb applied fastp at Q25 and MiXCR to the public reads, then kept only in-frame beta chains. Here each entry gathers all rows of one CDR3 protein and keeps the most common genes and DNA. For this sample the table gives 30,000 to 45,000 distinct CDR3 sequences, of which 3.1% were detected only once. Jointly, the top ten make up under 40% of the sample. Source: normal lung tissue next to the tumor, taken at surgery. These receptors were collected from a male donor with early-stage non-small cell lung cancer.

At least ten counts were recorded for this clonotype. The chain uses TRBV27 and TRBJ1-6; 9 bases fit TRBD1. Losses at the gene ends were 6 bases for V and 8 bases for J; bases not matched to a gene: 5. Looked up from germline, CDR1 is MNHEY and CDR2 is SMNVEV (reference sequence). This CDR3 region has 14 residues. The DNA of the CDR3 is TGTGCCAGCAGAACAGGGGGCCGAGATTCACCCCTCCACTTT. This translates into CASRTGGRDSPLHF.

This clonotype occurred many times. The rearrangement uses TRBV6-1 and TRBJ2-7; TRBD1 agrees at 9 bases. V was clipped by 9 bases and J by 3 bases; unmatched bases: 3. The germline V gene encodes CDR1 MNHNS and CDR2 SASEGT. There are 12 residues in the CDR3. CDR3 sequence (DNA): TGTGCCAGTGCGGACAGGGGCTACGAGCAGTACTTC. Translation gives CASADRGYEQYF.

This clonotype was recorded many times. V and J are TRBV12-3 or TRBV12-4 and TRBJ1-2; no reliable D call. The CDR3 loop spans 12 amino acids. The ends were cut back, 4 bases at V and 7 bases at J, with 10 bases in the middle. The CDR3 loop reads CASSSSRSGYTF. DNA of the CDR3: TGTGCCAGCAGTTCGTCGAGGTCTGGCTACACCTTC.

This chain connects TRBV6-2 or TRBV6-3 to TRBJ2-3; D gene uncertain. The CDR3 has 14 amino acids. The germline V and J ends were trimmed by 0 bases and 1 base, with 5 bases remaining between them. Per the germline V gene, CDR1 is MNHEY and CDR2 is SVGEGT. CDR3 DNA: TGTGCCAGCAGTTACTCGGACGGCACAGATACGCAGTATTTT. Amino acids: CASSYSDGTDTQYF.

This clonotype was seen ten or more times. This chain uses TRBV6-6 with TRBJ1-3, with a tentative D call TRBD1 (5 bases). From germline, CDR1 is MNHNY and CDR2 SVGAGI (reference sequence). This CDR3 is 13 amino acids long. V was cut by 10 bases and J by 4 bases, with 14 bases left in between. CDR3 sequence reads: CATTPGSGNTIYF. The DNA for the CDR3 is TGTGCCACCACCCCAGGGTCCGGAAACACCATATATTTT.

This clonotype occurred many times. This rearrangement joins TRBV12-3 or TRBV12-4 to TRBJ2-3; 11 bases match TRBD1. This CDR3 comprises 14 residues. J was trimmed by 3 bases and V by 7 bases; bases with no gene match: 3. Written as DNA, the CDR3 is TGTGCCAGCAATAGGGACAGGGGGACAGATACGCAGTATTTT. Its protein is CASNRDRGTDTQYF.

This clonotype was recorded many times. The V and J genes are TRBV7-2 and TRBJ2-5; D gene unclear. The length of the CDR3 is 13 residues. V lost 2 bases and J 2 bases, leaving 6 bases between the germline ends. Germline assignment: CDR1 SGHTA and CDR2 FQGNSA. The CDR3 spells CASSLLIQETQYF. The CDR3, as DNA: TGTGCCAGCAGCTTACTCATACAAGAGACCCAGTACTTC.

This clonotype occurred many times. V and J are TRBV2 and TRBJ2-1; 9 positions match TRBD2. This CDR3 spans 15 amino acids. V lost 3 bases and J lost 4; bases outside the gene matches: 4. Germline assignment: CDR1 SNHLY and CDR2 FYNNEI. CDR3 amino acids: CASSDQTSGYNEQFF. The DNA of the CDR3 is TGTGCCAGCAGTGATCAGACTAGCGGATACAATGAGCAGTTCTTC. The entire variable domain, with the rest obtained from reference TRBV2 and TRBJ2-1, is as follows: EPEVTQTPSHQVTQMGQEVILRCVPISNHLYFYWYRQILGQKVEFLVSFYNNEISEKSEIFDDQFSVERPDGSNFTLKIRSTKLEDSAMYFCASSDQTSGYNEQFFGPGTRLTVL.

This clonotype was detected ten times or more. The J gene is TRBJ1-1, the V gene TRBV6-1; D perhaps matches TRBD1 (5 bases). V dropped 6 bases and J dropped 8 bases, with 16 bases sitting between them. The CDR3 is 13 residues long. The germline V gene encodes CDR1 MNHNS and CDR2 SASEGT. Here the CDR3 reads CASRESGRQEAFF. The DNA for the CDR3 is TGTGCCAGCAGGGAAAGTGGGAGACAGGAAGCTTTCTTT.

This clonotype came up many times. J is TRBJ2-1 and V is TRBV11-1; the D gene is possibly TRBD2 (7 bases). The germline CDR1 and CDR2 sequences are SGHAT and FQDESV (reference sequence). The CDR3 runs 15 residues. V was trimmed by 0 bases and J by 5 bases, leaving 11 bases between them. CDR3 sequence (DNA): TGTGCCAGCAGCTTAGCTGGGGGGGCCCACAATGAGCAGTTCTTC. Protein product: CASSLAGGAHNEQFF. The full variable domain, in which reference TRBV11-1 and TRBJ2-1 provide the parts outside the CDR3, is EAEVAQSPRYKITEKSQAVAFWCDPISGHATLYWYRQILGQGPELLVQFQDESVVDDSQLPKDRFSAERLKGVDSTLKIQPAELGDSAMYLCASSLAGGAHNEQFFGPGTRLTVL.

The sample holds many counts of this clonotype. The rearrangement uses TRBV18 and TRBJ1-5, with 7 nucleotides matching TRBD1. CDR3 length: 16 residues. The V gene's germline CDR1 is KGHSH and CDR2 LQKENI. V trimming: 2 bases; J trimming: 3 bases; junction bases outside the gene matches: 7. The CDR3 nucleotides are TGTGCCAGCTCACCAAACGTACAGGGGACCAATCAGCCCCAGCATTTT. Translation gives CASSPNVQGTNQPQHF.

The table lists this clonotype with many counts. V is TRBV12-3 or TRBV12-4 and J is TRBJ2-2; 8 nucleotides align to TRBD2. Unmatched junction bases numbered 12, after V lost 7 bases and J lost 5 bases. The CDR3 contains 16 residues. Here the CDR3 DNA reads TGTGCCAGCATCCCCACCGGGACTAGAGGGACCGGGGAGCTGTTTTTT. It translates to CASIPTGTRGTGELFF.

In its sample, this clonotype was seen many times. The V call is TRBV20-1, the J call TRBJ1-3; maybe TRBD1 (6 bases). V was clipped by 6 bases and J by 0 bases, with 12 bases between them. CDR1 DFQATT and CDR2 SNEGSKA come from the germline V gene (reference sequence). This CDR3 has 14 amino acids. The CDR3 nucleotides are TGCAGTGCCTTGGACAGCGGCTCTGGAAACACCATATATTTT. This sequence encodes CSALDSGSGNTIYF.

This clonotype occurred many times. The genes are TRBV5-1 and TRBJ2-3; 7 nucleotides agree with TRBD2. The CDR3 consists of 16 residues. V lost 2 bases and J lost 5; bases outside the gene matches: 11. Per the germline V gene, CDR1 is SGHRS and CDR2 is YFSETQ. The CDR3 region has the DNA TGCGCCAGCAGCTTTAGAGGGAGGGGTTCGGGAGATACGCAGTATTTT. Translated: CASSFRGRGSGDTQYF.

This clonotype came up many times. At one of its ends the junction is not consistent with the germline gene, which may arise from a read error. The chain links TRBV10-3 to TRBJ1-5, with TRBD1 as a possible D gene (6 bases). This CDR3 comprises 14 residues. Germline loops: CDR1 ENHRY, CDR2 SYGVKD. CDR3 protein: CAINEGTPDQPQHF. The CDR3 DNA sequence: TGTGCCATCAATGAGGGGACACCCGATCAGCCCCAGCATTTT.

This clonotype was counted at least ten times. The genes are TRBV2 and TRBJ1-2; 9 bases match TRBD1. Germline CDR1 and CDR2: SNHLY and FYNNEI. J gave up 2 bases and V 8 bases, and 9 bases lay outside the gene matches. The CDR3 runs to 15 residues. The CDR3 sequence is CASEGQGQINYGYTF. The CDR3 coding sequence is TGTGCCAGCGAGGGACAGGGACAGATAAACTATGGCTACACCTTC.

This clonotype was detected many times. The chain links TRBV28 to TRBJ2-7, with 8 bases identical to TRBD1. This CDR3 is built from 13 residues. Germline-derived CDR1 and CDR2 are MDHEN and SYDVKM. The V and J ends lost 6 bases and 2 bases, in that order; junction bases with no gene match: 3. The CDR3, as DNA: TGTGCCAGCAGCTGGACAGGGACCTACGAGCAGTACTTC. This sequence encodes CASSWTGTYEQYF.

At least ten counts were recorded for this clonotype. The rearrangement uses TRBV18 and TRBJ2-1; 11 nucleotides line up with TRBD2. The V and J ends lost 2 bases and 6 bases, in that order; junction bases with no gene match: 9. Per the germline V gene, CDR1 is KGHSH and CDR2 is LQKENI. The CDR3 loop spans 17 amino acids. CDR3 DNA: TGTGCCAGCTCACCAATAAAGCTAGCGGGGGGTGTCAATGAGCAGTTCTTC. Amino acid sequence: CASSPIKLAGGVNEQFF.

The table lists this clonotype with many counts. The chain recombines TRBV6-1 with TRBJ2-3; possibly TRBD2 for D (6 bases). Trimming left V 6 bases short and J 3 bases short, with 10 bases between. Germline CDR1 MNHNS, CDR2 SASEGT. This CDR3 region has 13 residues. The CDR3 spells CASRGGTTDTQYF. The CDR3 DNA reads as TGTGCCAGCAGAGGCGGGACTACAGATACGCAGTATTTT.

This clonotype was counted ten times or more. The chain couples TRBV6-1 to TRBJ2-7; no clear D gene. This CDR3 contains 14 residues. Germline V gene sequence: CDR1 MNHNS, CDR2 SASEGT. The V end lost 0 bases, the J end lost 2 bases, and 8 bases lay between the germline ends. CDR3 sequence reads: CASSEAPPPYEQYF. CDR3 in DNA: TGTGCCAGCAGTGAAGCACCTCCTCCCTACGAGCAGTACTTC.

This clonotype has a count of ten or more. The rearrangement uses TRBV4-3 and TRBJ2-1; 12 positions match TRBD2. This CDR3 has 15 residues. Germline CDR1 LGHNA, CDR2 YSLEER. With 5 bases clipped from V and 10 bases from J, the junction kept 9 bases outside the gene matches. CDR3 bases: TGCGCCAGCAGCATCTCTAGCGGGGGGGCGGCGGAGCAGTTCTTC. It translates to CASSISSGGAAEQFF.

In its sample, this clonotype was seen many times. The chain is built from TRBV12-3 or TRBV12-4 and TRBJ2-2; D might be TRBD1 (6 bases). Trimming took off 4 bases at V and 4 bases at J, with 13 bases between the two ends. CDR3 size: 15 residues. The CDR3 DNA sequence: TGTGCCAGCAGTTCCAGGGGCTATGGCACCGGGGAGCTGTTTTTT. Translation gives CASSSRGYGTGELFF.

In this sample, this clonotype turned up many times. CDR3 sequence (DNA): TGTGCCAGCAGTTATCTCGGGCGGGTCTCCTACGAGCAGTACTTC. It encodes CASSYLGRVSYEQYF. The chain joins TRBV6-5 to TRBJ2-7; D is possibly TRBD2 (5 bases). This CDR3 has 15 amino acids. Trimming took off 3 bases at V and 0 bases at J, with 12 bases between the two ends. Germline V CDR1 and CDR2: MNHEY, SVGAGI.

With respect to this clonotype: A clone one base away is much larger, so this may be a read error. V and J are TRBV7-2 and TRBJ2-1; perhaps TRBD1 as D (5 bases). This CDR3 contains 13 residues. The germline V gene has CDR1 SGHTA and CDR2 FQGNSA. The DNA for the CDR3 is TGTGTCAGCAGCTATCTCCAGGGCAATGAGCAGTTCTTC. This codes for CVSSYLQGNEQFF.

This clonotype was picked up a small number of times. The chain is built from TRBV6-5 and TRBJ1-1, with D possibly being TRBD1 (6 bases). The V end was cut by 4 bases, the J end by 6 bases, with 18 bases between. Germline assignment: CDR1 MNHEY and CDR2 SVGAGI. This CDR3 contains 15 residues. The CDR3 bases are TGTGCCAGCAGTTTTGACGACGGGGGCGGATCTGAAGCTTTCTTT. Residues: CASSFDDGGGSEAFF.

This chain joins TRBV5-5 and TRBJ2-7; the D gene is possibly TRBD2 (6 bases). Germline V gene lookup returns CDR1 SGHKS and CDR2 YYEKEE (reference sequence). The CDR3 spans 18 residues. The V end lost 4 bases, the J end lost 2 bases, and 25 bases lay between the germline ends. Written as DNA, the CDR3 is TGTGCCAGCAGCAGATATTCCGATTCCGGGACGGGGGCCTACGAGCAGTACTTC. Translation: CASSRYSDSGTGAYEQYF.